This T cell receptor beta chain was documented in a study of tumor and adjacent non-tumor tissue in lung cancer. The study's findings and limits: Shorter survival was associated with higher TCR diversity in tumors.

A modified ARM-PCR protocol with three rounds of nested PCR amplified TCRbeta. TCRdb re-called the multiplex PCR reads with MiXCR, one entry per CDR3 protein. The sample shows roughly 220,000 distinct CDR3 sequences, 60% to 85% of them seen only once. This CDR3 contains 15 residues. This sample's RNA came from whole unsorted tissue. About this clonotype itself: Its antigen is not identified. With a much larger clone just one base away, this may be a read error.

This receptor was obtained from a man aged 55 to 70 with non-small cell lung cancer. This chain joins TRBV12-3 or TRBV12-4 and TRBJ2-7; 8 bases align to TRBD2. Sample: lung tumor tissue. The CDR3 sequence: CASSPREGNSCEQYF. In nucleotides, the CDR3 is TGTGCCAGCAGTCCCCGGGAGGGGAACTCCTGCGAGCAGTACTTC.